The 4 T cell receptor beta chains below all came from one sample that was sequenced in a study of beta chain features in type 1 diabetes. Reverse transcribing all isolated RNA meant expressed TCRB transcripts were sequenced. The protocol was immunoSEQ multiplex PCR, while the TCRdb copy is restricted to in-frame clones and leaves out a portion. The sample consists of about 350,000 clones, roughly 21% of them appearing once. The material sequenced was naive CD4+ T cells from blood. These receptors all stem from a woman between 18 and 29 years old in good health.

A few counts support this clone. This chain links TRBV29-1 with TRBJ2-4; perhaps TRBD1 as D (5 bases). Trimming left V 6 bases short and J 0 bases short, with 12 bases between. The CDR3 spans 14 residues. The germline V gene encodes CDR1 SQVTM and CDR2 ANQGSEA. The CDR3 coding sequence is TGCAGCGTACGACAGAGCCTAGCCAAAAACATTCAGTACTTC. Translated, it gives CSVRQSLAKNIQYF.

The gene calls are TRBV6-1 and TRBJ2-5, with a weak D call TRBD2 (5 bases). V was cut by 8 bases and J by 2 bases, with 15 bases left in between. The CDR3 runs 14 residues. CDR1 and CDR2 (germline): MNHNS, SASEGT. The CDR3 coding sequence is TGTGCCAGCCAAAGCGGCGCGCCACAAGAGACCCAGTACTTC. Translating gives CASQSGAPQETQYF.

The chain combines TRBV4-1 with TRBJ1-2; D is undetermined. The CDR3 consists of 12 residues. Germline CDR1 reads MGHRA; CDR2 reads YSYEKL. V shed 1 base and J shed 8 bases, with 8 bases lying between them. CDR3 amino acids: CASSQVLEGYTF. The CDR3, as DNA: TGCGCCAGCAGCCAAGTGCTCGAGGGCTACACCTTC.

This clone was counted a few times. The identical CDR3 is also encoded by other nucleotide sequences in the sample. The V call is TRBV18, the J call TRBJ2-7, with D unresolved. This CDR3 is built from 12 residues. V was cut by 2 bases and J by 3 bases, with 5 bases left in between. Germline CDR1 reads KGHSH; CDR2 reads LQKENI. This CDR3 is CASSPGRYEQYF. CDR3 sequence (DNA): TGTGCCAGCTCACCAGGGCGCTACGAGCAGTACTTC.